These 25 T cell receptor beta chains originate from one sample sequenced in a study of T cell changes during pregnancy in multiple sclerosis. Sequenced by immunoSEQ multiplex PCR; TCRdb stores in-frame clones only, minus some. The sample consists of around 100,000 clones, about 90% of them appearing once. Sequencing was performed on peripheral blood, taken after pregnancy. These receptors all stem from a female donor with multiple sclerosis, enrolled in a pregnancy study.

This clone was seen once. The chain carries TRBV6-1 and TRBJ2-3; the match to TRBD2 covers 8 bases. V lost 5 bases, J lost 6 bases, and 10 bases stayed unmatched. Germline V gene sequence: CDR1 MNHNS, CDR2 SASEGT. This CDR3 is 15 amino acids long. The CDR3 region has the DNA TGTGCCAGCAGTCCCCCCGGGACTAGGGGGGATACGCAGTATTTT. This encodes CASSPPGTRGDTQYF.

This chain links TRBV19 with TRBJ1-5, with 8 bases that match TRBD1. Germline V lookup: CDR1 LNHDA, CDR2 SQIVND (reference sequence). Trimming removed 5 bases from V and 6 bases from J; junction bases left unmatched: 6. This CDR3 contains 14 residues. CDR3 bases: TGTGCCAGTAGTCTGACAGGGGCGGGTCAGCCCCAGCATTTT. This encodes CASSLTGAGQPQHF.

The chain is built from TRBV7-2 and TRBJ1-6, with 8 bases identical to TRBD1. J gave up 0 bases and V 5 bases, and 9 bases lay outside the gene matches. Germline V lookup: CDR1 SGHTA, CDR2 FQGNSA. The CDR3 is 18 amino acids. The CDR3 spells CASSPRTGPFSYNSPLHF. The CDR3 coding sequence is TGTGCCAGCAGCCCGAGGACAGGGCCCTTCTCCTATAATTCACCCCTCCACTTT.

This rearrangement joins TRBV6-6 to TRBJ2-7, with TRBD2 matching over 9 bases. Germline V lookup: CDR1 MNHNY, CDR2 SVGAGI (reference sequence). Trimming took 5 bases from V and 4 from J; bases not matched to a gene: 6. This CDR3 has 14 residues. CDR3 coding DNA: TGTGCCAGCAGTCAGAGACTAGCGGTTTACGAGCAGTACTTC. It yields the protein CASSQRLAVYEQYF.

This chain links TRBV9 with TRBJ1-5; 7 nucleotides agree with TRBD1. The junction had 5 bases not matched to a gene; V was cut back by 8 bases and J by 3 bases. CDR3 length equals 13 residues. Germline CDR1 and CDR2: SGDLS and YYNGEE. In DNA, the CDR3 is TGTGCCAGTTCTACAGGGGTCAATCAGCCCCAGCATTTT. Translating it yields CASSTGVNQPQHF. The full variable domain, rest sourced from reference TRBV9 and TRBJ1-5, is DSGVTQTPKHLITATGQRVTLRCSPRSGDLSVYWYQQSLDQGLQFLIQYYNGEERAKGNILERFSAQQFPDLHSELNLSSLELGDSALYFCASSTGVNQPQHFGDGTRLSIL.

The chain has TRBV5-1 and TRBJ1-1; a weak D match, TRBD1 (6 bases). The CDR3 runs 17 residues. Germline V gene data show CDR1 as SGHRS and CDR2 as YFSETQ. Trimming took 4 bases from V and 3 from J, leaving 22 bases between them. In DNA, the CDR3 is TGCGCCAGCAGCGCTACTGAAGCGCAGGGGCGGGACACTGAAGCTTTCTTT. Translation gives CASSATEAQGRDTEAFF.

The rearrangement uses TRBV29-1 and TRBJ1-2; D possibly corresponds to TRBD1 (5 bases). Trimming pared 4 bases from V and 8 bases from J, leaving 11 bases between. Germline V lookup: CDR1 SQVTM, CDR2 ANQGSEA. CDR3 length: 11 amino acids. The DNA for the CDR3 is TGCAGCGTTGGGGCAGGGCACGGCTACACCTTC. Its protein product is CSVGAGHGYTF.

The V and J genes are TRBV2 and TRBJ2-3; a weak D match, TRBD2 (5 bases). CDR3 length: 15 residues. Trimming stripped 2 bases from V and 3 bases from J, with 12 bases between. CDR1 is SNHLY and CDR2 is FYNNEI in the germline V gene. The CDR3 region is CASSESLARTDTQYF. The CDR3, as DNA: TGTGCCAGCAGTGAAAGCCTAGCTAGAACAGATACGCAGTATTTT.

V and J are TRBV7-9 and TRBJ2-7; no firm D call. The germline V gene encodes CDR1 SEHNR and CDR2 FQNEAQ (reference sequence). V lost 2 bases and J lost 3, with 8 bases in between. The CDR3 runs to 13 residues. CDR3 amino acids: CASSLIPFYEQYF. CDR3 DNA sequence: TGTGCCAGCAGCTTAATCCCCTTCTACGAGCAGTACTTC.

The CDR3 nucleotides are TGTGCCAGCAGCACCACAGGGGTAAACACTGAAGCTTTCTTT. Translation gives CASSTTGVNTEAFF. J is TRBJ1-1 and V is TRBV7-6; TRBD1 matches at 7 bases. Unmatched junction bases numbered 5, after V lost 5 bases and J lost 2 bases. Germline V lookup: CDR1 SGHVS, CDR2 FNYEAQ. This CDR3 is built from 14 residues.

The table lists this clone with a few counts. This sequence joins TRBV7-8 and TRBJ1-2; D possibly corresponds to TRBD1 (5 bases). This CDR3 region has 14 residues. CDR1 and CDR2 (germline): SGHVS, FQNEAQ. Trimming pared 3 bases from V and 2 bases from J, leaving 10 bases between. The CDR3 loop is CASSFGQGNYGYTF. The CDR3 nucleotides are TGTGCCAGCAGCTTTGGGCAGGGAAACTATGGCTACACCTTC.

The chain links TRBV5-4 to TRBJ2-2; no definite D call. The CDR3 loop spans 13 amino acids. CDR1 SGHNT and CDR2 YYREEE come from the germline V gene (reference sequence). The V and J ends lost 4 bases and 6 bases respectively, with 10 bases between them. The CDR3: CASSRVGAGELFF. The CDR3 coding sequence is TGTGCCAGCAGCCGGGTCGGTGCCGGGGAGCTGTTTTTT.

The chain links TRBV6-5 to TRBJ1-3; D gene unclear. Germline CDR1 and CDR2: MNHEY and SVGAGI. The CDR3 has 14 amino acids. V was trimmed by 0 bases and J by 0 bases, leaving 3 bases between them. The CDR3 here is CASSYSASGNTIYF. The CDR3 DNA is TGTGCCAGCAGTTACTCGGCCTCTGGAAACACCATATATTTT.

The V gene is TRBV7-3, the J gene TRBJ2-2; a possible D gene is TRBD2 (5 bases). Trimming took off 2 bases at V and 7 bases at J, with 5 bases between the two ends. There are 12 residues in the CDR3. Germline V gene lookup returns CDR1 SGHTA and CDR2 FQGTGA. CDR3 sequence reads: CASSLGLGELFF. The CDR3 DNA sequence: TGTGCCAGCAGCTTAGGACTCGGGGAGCTGTTTTTT.

The J gene is TRBJ2-7, the V gene TRBV5-4; perhaps TRBD2 as D (6 bases). The CDR3 covers 13 residues. Looked up from germline, CDR1 is SGHNT and CDR2 is YYREEE (reference sequence). Trimming shortened V by 4 bases and J by 6 bases, and 14 bases separated the two germline ends. The CDR3 DNA reads as TGTGCCAGCAGCGCAACTAGCTTCGGCGAGCAGTACTTC. Translated, it gives CASSATSFGEQYF.

The V gene is TRBV7-2, the J gene TRBJ1-6; D possibly corresponds to TRBD1 (5 bases). The CDR3 is 13 amino acids. From germline, CDR1 is SGHTA and CDR2 FQGNSA. V was trimmed by 5 bases and J by 15 bases, leaving 17 bases between them. CDR3 protein: CASSPDAGNLLHF. CDR3 in DNA: TGTGCCAGCAGCCCGGACGCAGGGAATCTCCTCCACTTT.

This clone was counted a few times. The chain couples TRBV4-2 to TRBJ1-1; perhaps TRBD1 as D (5 bases). The CDR3 consists of 14 residues. With 0 bases removed from V and 11 bases from J, the gap between germline ends came to 16 bases. Germline lookup yields CDR1 LGHNA and CDR2 YNFKEQ. CDR3 region: CASSQDLTAMVAFF. The CDR3 bases are TGTGCCAGCAGCCAAGATCTGACAGCCATGGTGGCTTTCTTT.

This chain links TRBV25-1 with TRBJ2-7; 7 nucleotides line up with TRBD1. CDR3 size: 14 residues. Germline V lookup: CDR1 MGHDK, CDR2 SYGVNS. With V trimmed by 4 bases and J by 4 bases, 7 bases remained unmatched. This CDR3 is CASSVAGTVYEQYF. CDR3 nucleotides: TGTGCCAGCAGTGTCGCCGGGACAGTGTACGAGCAGTACTTC.

J is TRBJ1-5 and V is TRBV5-1; TRBD1 matches at 7 bases. With 1 base clipped from V and 6 bases from J, the junction kept 4 bases outside the gene matches. CDR3 length: 14 residues. The germline V gene encodes CDR1 SGHRS and CDR2 YFSETQ. The chain's CDR3 is CASSLTGAGQPQHF. In nucleotides, the CDR3 is TGCGCCAGCAGCTTGACAGGGGCAGGTCAGCCCCAGCATTTT.

The chain carries TRBV7-2 and TRBJ1-2, with TRBD1 as a possible D gene (5 bases). The length of the CDR3 is 14 residues. Per germline, CDR1 SGHTA and CDR2 FQGNSA. V was shortened by 7 bases and J by 4 bases, with 16 bases between the two germline ends. CDR3 region: CASTKGGGVYGYTF. The DNA for the CDR3 is TGTGCCAGCACCAAAGGCGGAGGGGTCTATGGCTACACCTTC.

The V call is TRBV5-1, the J call TRBJ1-1, with D perhaps matching TRBD1 (5 bases). Germline values: CDR1 SGHRS, CDR2 YFSETQ. The V and J ends lost 4 bases and 1 base respectively, with 17 bases between them. There are 16 residues in the CDR3. The CDR3 is CASSPGGGGSNTEAFF. The CDR3 DNA follows: TGCGCCAGCAGCCCAGGCGGCGGGGGATCGAACACTGAAGCTTTCTTT.

The chain is built from TRBV5-1 and TRBJ2-5; D is perhaps TRBD2 (6 bases). The CDR3 length is 15 residues. In germline, CDR1 is SGHRS, CDR2 YFSETQ. The V and J ends lost 4 bases and 0 bases respectively, with 13 bases between them. The CDR3 DNA reads as TGCGCCAGCAGCCCGAGTGGGGGGTACCAAGAGACCCAGTACTTC. Protein sequence: CASSPSGGYQETQYF.

This clone occurred once. The chain is built from TRBV7-2 and TRBJ1-1; D gene uncertain. V lost 1 base and J 1 base, leaving 13 bases between the germline ends. The length of the CDR3 is 16 residues. Germline V gene sequence: CDR1 SGHTA, CDR2 FQGNSA. The CDR3 bases are TGTGCCAGCAGCTTAGAGTCCCCCAGTTGGAACACTGAAGCTTTCTTT. It translates to CASSLESPSWNTEAFF.

This sequence joins TRBV30 and TRBJ1-3; D remains unclear. The ends were cut back, 0 bases at V and 4 bases at J, with 7 bases in the middle. There are 13 residues in the CDR3. CDR1 and CDR2 (germline): GTSNPN, SVGIG (reference sequence). This CDR3 is CAWSVGGGNTIYF. DNA of the CDR3: TGTGCCTGGAGTGTAGGAGGAGGAAACACCATATATTTT.

The chain employs TRBV7-9 and TRBJ2-2, with 7 nucleotides matching TRBD2. The CDR3 extends over 16 amino acids. Trimming cost V 3 bases and J 0 bases; bases outside gene matches: 4. From germline, CDR1 is SEHNR and CDR2 FQNEAQ (reference sequence). The CDR3 sequence: CASSFPSGSNTGELFF. DNA for the CDR3: TGTGCCAGCAGCTTCCCTAGCGGCTCGAACACCGGGGAGCTGTTTTTT. Full variable domain (outside the CDR3, taken from reference TRBV7-9 and TRBJ2-2): DTGVSQNPRHKITKRGQNVTFRCDPISEHNRLYWYRQTLGQGPEFLTYFQNEAQLEKSRLLSDRFSAERPKGSFSTLEIQRTEQGDSAMYLCASSFPSGSNTGELFFGEGSRLTVL.